This TCR beta chain is from a study of identifying expanded T cells in peripheral blood. Healthy donors had no documented immune events, such as infections, while sampled. Assay used: immunoSEQ multiplex PCR; TCRdb lists only in-frame clones, some missing. Of 70,000 to 95,000 clones listed, roughly 90% are singletons. The germline gives CDR1 LNHDA, CDR2 SQIVND (reference sequence). CDR3 length equals 13 residues. Trimming stripped 9 bases from V and 0 bases from J, with 9 bases between. The chain is built from TRBV19 and TRBJ1-3; the D is unclear. This receptor was taken from a person aged 18 to 70 in good health. Material for sequencing was blood. The CDR3 spells CASCDGSGNTIYF. The CDR3 DNA follows: TGTGCCAGCTGCGACGGCTCTGGAAACACCATATATTTT. The whole variable domain, filled in from reference TRBV19 and TRBJ1-3, reads DGGITQSPKYLFRKEGQNVTLSCEQNLNHDAMYWYRQDPGQGLRLIYYSQIVNDFQKGDIAEGYSVSREKKESFPLTVTSAQKNPTAFYLCASCDGSGNTIYFGEGSWLTVV.